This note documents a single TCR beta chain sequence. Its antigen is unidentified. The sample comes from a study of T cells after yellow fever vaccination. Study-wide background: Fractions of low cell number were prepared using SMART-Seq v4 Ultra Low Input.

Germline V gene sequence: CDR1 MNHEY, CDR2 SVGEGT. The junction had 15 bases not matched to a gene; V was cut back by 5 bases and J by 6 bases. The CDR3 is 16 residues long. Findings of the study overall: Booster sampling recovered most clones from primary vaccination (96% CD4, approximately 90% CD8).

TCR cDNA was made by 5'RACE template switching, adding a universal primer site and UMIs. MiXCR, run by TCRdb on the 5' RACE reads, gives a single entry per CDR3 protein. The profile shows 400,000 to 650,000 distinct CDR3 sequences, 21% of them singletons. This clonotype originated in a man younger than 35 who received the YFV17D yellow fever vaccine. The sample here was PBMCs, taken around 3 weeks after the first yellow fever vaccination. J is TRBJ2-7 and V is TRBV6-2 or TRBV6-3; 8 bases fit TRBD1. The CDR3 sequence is CASSRPPGQGVGEQYF. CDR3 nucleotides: TGTGCCAGCAGTCGCCCCCCCGGACAGGGAGTCGGCGAGCAGTACTTC.